A single sample gave rise to the 30 T cell receptor beta chains below, sequenced in a study of T-cell memory formation after mild COVID-19. In TCRdb, the 5' RACE reads were re-called with MiXCR into one record per CDR3 protein. The repertoire holds approximately 250,000 distinct CDR3 sequences, with 15% to 17% as singletons. Input material: PBMCs or a T cell subset sorted from them (not recorded which). These receptors all stem from an adult woman who had mild COVID-19 (a few samples of this study predate the infection). Cell type and time point are not known.

V is TRBV9 and J is TRBJ1-6; D unresolved. This CDR3 is built from 12 residues. CDR1 is SGDLS and CDR2 is YYNGEE in the germline V gene. The V gene lost 3 bases and the J gene lost 8 bases, with 6 bases spanning the gap. The CDR3 coding sequence is TGTGCCAGCAGCGCGACGGATTCACCCCTCCACTTT. Its protein is CASSATDSPLHF. Complete variable domain (other parts from reference TRBV9 and TRBJ1-6): DSGVTQTPKHLITATGQRVTLRCSPRSGDLSVYWYQQSLDQGLQFLIQYYNGEERAKGNILERFSAQQFPDLHSELNLSSLELGDSALYFCASSATDSPLHFGNGTRLTVT.

The rearrangement uses TRBV20-1 and TRBJ2-3, with 7 nucleotides matching TRBD1. Germline trimming cut 6 bases from V and 2 bases from J; bases unmatched to any gene: 5. From germline, CDR1 is DFQATT and CDR2 SNEGSKA (reference sequence). The CDR3 loop spans 13 amino acids. The DNA of the CDR3 is TGCAGTGCCCGGGACAGTTACACAGATACGCAGTATTTT. This encodes CSARDSYTDTQYF.

This clonotype turned up a few times. The chain uses TRBV11-3 and TRBJ2-2; D call uncertain. CDR3 length equals 14 residues. V was clipped by 1 base and J by 4 bases, with 7 bases between them. The germline gives CDR1 SGHNT, CDR2 YENEEA. The CDR3 DNA is TGTGCCAGCAGCTTAGTATACTCCACCGGGGAGCTGTTTTTT. Its translation is CASSLVYSTGELFF.

This sequence joins TRBV5-6 and TRBJ2-1; D gene unclear. This CDR3 spans 15 amino acids. Germline-derived CDR1 and CDR2 are SGHDT and YYEEEE. Trimming took off 0 bases at V and 3 bases at J, with 10 bases between the two ends. The CDR3 region is CASSLGIASYNEQFF. The CDR3 DNA is TGTGCCAGCAGCTTGGGTATCGCGAGCTACAATGAGCAGTTCTTC.

J is TRBJ2-1 and V is TRBV29-1, with D perhaps given as TRBD1 or TRBD2 (6 bases each). This CDR3 comprises 17 residues. CDR1 and CDR2 from the germline V gene are SQVTM and ANQGSEA. Trimming took off 4 bases at V and 0 bases at J, with 19 bases between the two ends. CDR3 sequence: CSVVGGGETSSYNEQFF. The CDR3 nucleotides read TGCAGCGTTGTGGGGGGCGGCGAAACAAGCTCCTACAATGAGCAGTTCTTC.

In its sample, this clonotype was seen a few times. The chain recombines TRBV7-9 with TRBJ1-6; 9 bases are a match to TRBD1. After removal of 4 bases from V and 9 bases from J, the junction contained 7 bases not matched to a gene. The CDR3 contains 15 residues. Looked up from germline, CDR1 is SEHNR and CDR2 is FQNEAQ (reference sequence). CDR3 sequence (DNA): TGTGCCAGCAGCTCCCGGACAGGGGATGTTTCACCCCTCCACTTT. Its protein is CASSSRTGDVSPLHF.

This clonotype was detected a few times. The genes are TRBV2 and TRBJ2-7; D gene ambiguous. The V end was cut by 2 bases, the J end by 0 bases, with 8 bases between. The CDR3 extends over 14 amino acids. Germline lookup yields CDR1 SNHLY and CDR2 FYNNEI. DNA for the CDR3: TGTGCCAGCAGTGAATGGCACAGCTCCTACGAGCAGTACTTC. Its protein is CASSEWHSSYEQYF.

The J gene is TRBJ1-2, the V gene TRBV6-2 or TRBV6-3, with D maybe TRBD1 (5 bases). The V gene lost 2 bases and the J gene lost 3 bases, with 13 bases spanning the gap. This CDR3 has 15 amino acids. In germline, CDR1 is MNHEY, CDR2 SVGEGT. DNA of the CDR3: TGTGCCAGCAGTTACACTGGCAGGGACTACTATGGCTACACCTTC. It is translated as CASSYTGRDYYGYTF.

This clonotype came up many times. V gene TRBV24-1 combines with J gene TRBJ2-7, with 7 bases fitting TRBD2. V was pared by 4 bases and J by 0 bases, with 8 bases of the junction left unmatched. The CDR3 spans 16 residues. The germline V gene encodes CDR1 KGHDR and CDR2 SFDVKD. The chain's CDR3 is CATSDPGRSSSYEQYF. The CDR3, as DNA: TGTGCCACCAGTGACCCCGGGAGGAGCAGCTCCTACGAGCAGTACTTC.

Many counts were recorded for this clonotype. This sequence joins TRBV12-3 or TRBV12-4 and TRBJ1-6; 9 bases agree with TRBD1. Trimming took 6 bases from V and 6 from J; bases not matched to a gene: 6. The CDR3 loop spans 15 amino acids. The CDR3 region has the DNA TGTGCCAGCAGAAAACAGGGGGCTGGTAATTCACCCCTCCACTTT. It yields the protein CASRKQGAGNSPLHF.

The CDR3 sequence is CSVDPSQYF. The CDR3 nucleotides are TGCAGCGTTGACCCATCGCAGTATTTT. V is TRBV29-1 and J is TRBJ2-3, with unresolved D. Germline-derived CDR1 and CDR2 are SQVTM and ANQGSEA. This CDR3 contains 9 residues. V lost 3 bases to trimming and J lost 10 bases, with 5 bases between them.

The gene calls are TRBV25-1 and TRBJ2-5; unclear D gene. V lost 2 bases, J lost 4 bases, and 5 bases lay in between. The CDR3 has 12 amino acids. Germline V gene sequence: CDR1 MGHDK, CDR2 SYGVNS. CDR3 protein: CASSESLETQYF. CDR3 DNA: TGTGCCAGCAGTGAAAGTTTAGAGACCCAGTACTTC.

The rearrangement joins TRBV5-1 to TRBJ1-1; D is perhaps TRBD1 (5 bases). From germline, CDR1 is SGHRS and CDR2 YFSETQ. The CDR3 covers 14 residues. The germline V and J ends were trimmed by 6 bases and 3 bases, with 15 bases remaining between them. CDR3 amino acids: CASKVSGFYTEAFF. CDR3 in DNA: TGCGCCAGCAAAGTGTCAGGGTTTTACACTGAAGCTTTCTTT.

The J gene is TRBJ2-1, the V gene TRBV27, with D maybe TRBD1 (6 bases). The germline V gene encodes CDR1 MNHEY and CDR2 SMNVEV (reference sequence). The CDR3 runs 16 residues. The V and J ends lost 5 bases and 1 base respectively, with 15 bases between them. This CDR3 is CASSSPGVLSYNEQFF. CDR3 nucleotide sequence: TGTGCCAGCAGTAGCCCAGGGGTCCTTTCCTACAATGAGCAGTTCTTC.

Only a few counts were recorded for this clonotype. The chain links TRBV20-1 to TRBJ1-2; D is perhaps TRBD1 (6 bases). This CDR3 has 16 amino acids. Germline CDR1 and CDR2: DFQATT and SNEGSKA (reference sequence). V was clipped by 0 bases and J by 4 bases, with 18 bases between them. Written as DNA, the CDR3 is TGCAGTGCTAGAGATACGGGGGACATTGGCGGCTATGGCTACACCTTC. Its translation is CSARDTGDIGGYGYTF.

This clonotype appeared a few times. This chain uses TRBV3-1 with TRBJ2-5; a weak D match, TRBD1 (5 bases). Between the trimmed V and J ends, which lost 1 base and 4 bases, there was a span of 10 bases. The CDR3 sequence is 14 residues long. Germline V lookup: CDR1 LGHDT, CDR2 YNNKEL (reference sequence). The DNA of the CDR3 is TGTGCCAGCAGCCAAGGACAGCTAGTAGAGACCCAGTACTTC. It yields the protein CASSQGQLVETQYF.

This clonotype was recorded at least ten times. The rearrangement links TRBV5-5 to TRBJ2-1; D is perhaps TRBD2 (7 bases). The CDR3 covers 14 residues. V lost 7 bases to trimming and J lost 5 bases, with 16 bases between them. CDR1 SGHKS and CDR2 YYEKEE come from the germline V gene (reference sequence). The DNA for the CDR3 is TGTGCCAGCGGGGGGGGGCTAGTTGACAATGAGCAGTTCTTC. It yields the protein CASGGGLVDNEQFF.

This clonotype came up many times. The chain joins TRBV12-3 or TRBV12-4 to TRBJ1-5; 9 bases line up with TRBD1. The CDR3 length is 14 residues. J was trimmed by 7 bases and V by 2 bases; bases with no gene match: 3. CDR3 sequence: CASSLSGQGQPQHF. CDR3 nucleotide sequence: TGTGCCAGCAGTTTATCTGGACAGGGGCAGCCCCAGCATTTT.

In its sample, this clonotype was seen many times. The chain joins TRBV5-1 to TRBJ2-7; D might be TRBD1 (5 bases). Germline CDR1 and CDR2: SGHRS and YFSETQ. Deletions cut 4 bases from V and 2 bases from J, with 13 bases between. The CDR3 runs to 14 residues. The CDR3 reads CASSQDGRAYEQYF. The CDR3 DNA follows: TGCGCCAGCAGCCAGGACGGCAGGGCCTACGAGCAGTACTTC.

The table lists this clonotype with a few counts. V usage is TRBV15 and J usage is TRBJ2-7, with D possibly being TRBD1 (5 bases). CDR1 and CDR2 (germline): LNHNV, YYDKDF (reference sequence). The CDR3 is 13 residues long. The germline V and J ends were trimmed by 5 bases and 3 bases, with 11 bases remaining between them. CDR3 in amino acids: CATSPDTVYEQYF. The CDR3 nucleotides read TGTGCCACCAGCCCGGACACTGTCTACGAGCAGTACTTC. Filled out from reference TRBV15 and TRBJ2-7, the complete variable domain reads DAMVIQNPRYQVTQFGKPVTLSCSQTLNHNVMYWYQQKSSQAPKLLFHYYDKDFNNEADTPDNFQSRRPNTSFCFLDIRSPGLGDTAMYLCATSPDTVYEQYFGPGTRLTVT.

The rearrangement uses TRBV6-6 and TRBJ1-2; TRBD1 aligns across 8 bases. CDR3 length: 13 amino acids. V lost 2 bases, J lost 8 bases, and 4 bases stayed unmatched. The V gene's germline CDR1 is MNHNY and CDR2 SVGAGI (reference sequence). CDR3 DNA: TGTGCCAGCAGTTACACGACAGGGGACGGCTACACCTTC. Translation: CASSYTTGDGYTF.

V usage is TRBV5-5 and J usage is TRBJ2-1, with D tentatively TRBD2 (6 bases). Trimming removed 7 bases at V and 3 bases at J, with 14 bases between. The CDR3 loop spans 14 amino acids. Germline CDR1 SGHKS, CDR2 YYEKEE (reference sequence). The CDR3 sequence is CASSSWGVYNEQFF. The CDR3 nucleotides are TGTGCCAGCTCCTCTTGGGGGGTCTACAATGAGCAGTTCTTC.

This clonotype was detected only a few times. The chain links TRBV27 to TRBJ2-7; the D is unclear. CDR1 is MNHEY and CDR2 is SMNVEV in the germline V gene (reference sequence). The CDR3 runs 13 residues. With 0 bases removed from V and 4 bases from J, the gap between germline ends came to 7 bases. CDR3 DNA sequence: TGTGCCAGCAGTTTATCAAGGAATTACGAGCAGTACTTC. This codes for CASSLSRNYEQYF.

The table lists this clonotype with many counts. This chain links TRBV18 with TRBJ1-1, with a weak D call TRBD1 (6 bases). With 3 bases removed from V and 2 bases from J, the gap between germline ends came to 13 bases. Germline assignment: CDR1 KGHSH and CDR2 LQKENI. The CDR3 is 15 amino acids. CDR3 bases: TGTGCCAGCTCACCTCCCGGACAGCTTAACACTGAAGCTTTCTTT. It translates to CASSPPGQLNTEAFF.

This clonotype was counted a few times. The chain employs TRBV15 and TRBJ1-5; D is ambiguous. Trimming stripped 1 base from V and 1 base from J, with 14 bases between. From germline, CDR1 is LNHNV and CDR2 YYDKDF (reference sequence). This CDR3 comprises 17 residues. CDR3 residues: CATSRGVELISNQPQHF. CDR3 bases: TGTGCCACCAGCAGAGGAGTGGAGTTGATAAGCAATCAGCCCCAGCATTTT.

This clonotype came up a few times. V and J are TRBV2 and TRBJ2-1; D is undetermined. Between the trimmed V and J ends, which lost 2 bases and 0 bases, there was a span of 5 bases. CDR1 is SNHLY, CDR2 FYNNEI, per germline. CDR3 length: 14 amino acids. The CDR3: CASSETGSYNEQFF. CDR3 nucleotides: TGTGCCAGCAGTGAAACCGGCTCCTACAATGAGCAGTTCTTC.

There are a few counts of this clonotype. This chain uses TRBV24-1 with TRBJ2-1, with TRBD1 identical over 8 bases. The germline gives CDR1 KGHDR, CDR2 SFDVKD. The V and J ends lost 3 bases and 8 bases, in that order; junction bases with no gene match: 11. The CDR3 is made up of 16 amino acids. The CDR3 DNA sequence: TGTGCCACCAGTGATGTTGTGGGGACAGGTGGAGATGAGCAGTTCTTC. This sequence encodes CATSDVVGTGGDEQFF.

CDR3: CASALGRGLTDGEAFF. The CDR3 nucleotides are TGTGCCAGCGCCCTAGGGCGGGGCCTTACTGATGGTGAAGCTTTCTTT. V and J are TRBV7-6 and TRBJ1-1, with a tentative D call TRBD1 (5 bases). Germline V gene lookup returns CDR1 SGHVS and CDR2 FNYEAQ. The CDR3 runs 16 residues. V shed 8 bases and J shed 7 bases, with 26 bases lying between them.

This clonotype showed up just a few times. J is TRBJ1-5 and V is TRBV6-2 or TRBV6-3; D is possibly TRBD1 (6 bases). CDR1 and CDR2 from the germline V gene are MNHEY and SVGEGT. V was cut by 11 bases and J by 7 bases, with 18 bases left in between. The CDR3 extends over 13 amino acids. The CDR3 bases are TGTGCCCACGCGCCACAGGGAACCCAGCCCCAGCATTTT. The encoded protein is CAHAPQGTQPQHF.

The chain links TRBV28 to TRBJ1-1; D is perhaps TRBD1 (5 bases). Trimming removed 5 bases at V and 3 bases at J, with 19 bases between. The CDR3 loop spans 16 amino acids. Germline CDR1 reads MDHEN; CDR2 reads SYDVKM. In DNA form, the CDR3 reads TGTGCCAGCAGTCCTCTCAGGTCGGGGGGGGACACTGAAGCTTTCTTT. Translating it yields CASSPLRSGGDTEAFF.